This entry is about one T cell receptor (beta chain). Its cognate antigen has yet to be identified. Per-nucleotide qualities are absent, and no much larger clonotype sits a single base away. The sample comes from a study of blood T cells in healthy people across ages (dated by TCRdb to 2014 to 2015). Some background on the complete study: In model experiments, roughly one uniquely barcoded TCR beta cDNA molecule per two T cells was captured by template switching. To avoid experimental bias, donors of different ages were distributed randomly across sequencing lanes. Two additional independent replicas of 1 million unique cDNA reads from the same blood draw were analyzed for two donors (one aged 18 to 29 and one aged 80 or older). To track age-related changes in TCR beta repertoire diversity, the study relied on deep sequencing normalized with unique cDNA molecular identifiers. The donors were split into four age groups: young (average 16 years), middle-aged (39), aged (more than 60) and long-lived (approximately 89).

The donors were roughly 40 Caucasian individuals from Russia, aged roughly 6 to 100 years, who were systemically healthy. Approximately 11 milliliters of peripheral blood were drawn from each donor into EDTA-treated Vacutainer tubes. Ficoll-Paque density-gradient centrifugation was used to isolate PBMCs, with at least 6 million obtained per sample. Trizol reagent was used to extract total RNA from the PBMCs, yielding at least 5.5 micrograms per sample. The percentages of naive CD45RAhigh/CD27high T cells were determined by flow cytometry on a PBMC aliquot from every donor. According to the germline V gene (reference sequence), CDR1 reads MNHNY and CDR2 reads SVGAGI. A distance of 6 bases separates the germline ends of V and J, which lose 2 bases and 4 bases respectively. Spanning cysteine to phenylalanine, the CDR3 consists of 13 amino acids. Only the CDR3 portion is preserved as DNA: 39 bases, with reading frame beginning at the first base.

The library relied on 5' RACE. Sequenced using an Illumina HiSeq 2500. A second about 6 to 11 cycle PCR used a sample-barcoded 5' primer and a J-beta primer mix. A unique molecular identifier was introduced onto each TCR beta cDNA molecule by a template-switch 5' adaptor carrying 12 random nucleotides. Each sample yielded at least 3 million CDR3-containing paired-end reads. First-strand cDNA synthesis was performed from all RNA using the Mint cDNA synthesis kit, with priming by a TRBC-specific oligonucleotide. After uracil-DNA glycosylase treatment, a first 18-cycle PCR used universal primers M1SS and BC2_uni_R on all cDNA. Regarding the original processing steps: For normalization, 1 million high-quality reads, each with a distinct molecular identifier, were randomly selected from each sample. Instead of being binned into consensus sequences, reads that shared molecular identifiers were thrown out. MiTCR, with a Q25 quality threshold and the strictest error-elimination algorithm, was used for CDR3 identification, clonotype clustering and error correction. A nonparametric unseen species model with Euler transformation was used to estimate lower-bound total TCR beta diversity. Clones were called with MiXCR by TCRdb after fastp trimmed the public reads at Q25, and only in-frame beta chains were retained. Records with the same CDR3 protein are collapsed into one entry carrying the most frequent genes and DNA. These V and J calls derive from TCRdb rather than the authors' analysis. This sample gives fewer than 900,000 distinct CDR3 sequences in total; under 40% of them show up just once. The top ten clones comprise over 10% of the sample.

Broader findings and caveats from the paper: Observed TCR beta diversity per million T cells fell roughly linearly with age, and a significant reduction was already apparent by age around 40. Observed TCR beta diversity correlated strongly with the percentage of naive T cells measured by flow cytometry. Estimates of total diversity based on one million sequenced T cells were regarded as lower bounds and as underestimates. Bulk unsorted PBMC profiling prevented conclusive comparison of naive and antigen-experienced compartments. Because the CMV infection status of the donors was unknown, age-related changes in expanded clonotypes may potentially have been confounded. Compared with the aged group, the long-lived group had more naive CD4+ T cells, fewer expanded clones and increased TCR diversity, suggesting age selection.

Sequenced input: blood. This sequence was found in a young man in good health. The receptor chain draws on TRBV6-6 and TRBJ2-1, with no confidently assigned D gene. The DNA sequence is given as TGTGCCAGCAGTTACAAACAATACAATGAGCAGTTCTTC. This yields the protein CASSYKQYNEQFF.